This T cell receptor (beta chain) was obtained from a study of OX40 agonist ivuxolimab in advanced cancers. Looking at the study overall: Patients received ivuxolimab, an intravenous treatment, every 2 weeks at 0.01 to 10 mg/kg.

The assay was immunoSEQ multiplex PCR, and TCRdb's table has in-frame clones only and misses some. The data hold around 76,000 clones, with around four fifths observed a single time. The V gene's germline CDR1 is MDHEN and CDR2 SYDVKM. The ends were cut back, 1 base at V and 4 bases at J, with 2 bases in the middle. The CDR3 spans 12 residues. This sequence originates from an adult with an advanced solid tumor such as melanoma, head and neck, liver or kidney cancer. The chain carries TRBV28 and TRBJ1-3; D gene unclear. The sample consisted of CD4+ or CD8+ T cells sorted from blood, taken in a trial of the OX40 agonist ivuxolimab. The CDR3 region is CASSLLGNTIYF. CDR3 nucleotide sequence: TGTGCCAGCAGTTTATTAGGAAACACCATATATTTT. The full variable domain, with the rest looked up from reference TRBV28 and TRBJ1-3, is DVKVTQSSRYLVKRTGEKVFLECVQDMDHENMFWYRQDPGLGLRLIYFSYDVKMKEKGDIPEGYSVSREKKERFSLILESASTNQTSMYLCASSLLGNTIYFGEGSWLTVV.